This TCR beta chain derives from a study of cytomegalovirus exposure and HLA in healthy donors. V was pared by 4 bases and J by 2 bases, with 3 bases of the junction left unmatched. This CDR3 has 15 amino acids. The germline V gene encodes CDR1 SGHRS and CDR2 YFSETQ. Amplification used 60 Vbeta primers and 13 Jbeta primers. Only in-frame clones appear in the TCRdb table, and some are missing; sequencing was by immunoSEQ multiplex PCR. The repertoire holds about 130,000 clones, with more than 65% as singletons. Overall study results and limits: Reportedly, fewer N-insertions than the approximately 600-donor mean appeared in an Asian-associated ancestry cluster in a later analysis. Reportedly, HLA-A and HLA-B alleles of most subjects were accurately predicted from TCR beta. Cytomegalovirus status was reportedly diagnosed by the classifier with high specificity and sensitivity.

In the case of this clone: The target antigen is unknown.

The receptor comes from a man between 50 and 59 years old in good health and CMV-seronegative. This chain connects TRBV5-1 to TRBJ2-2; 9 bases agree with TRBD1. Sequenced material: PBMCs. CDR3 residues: CASSQGQGNTGELFF. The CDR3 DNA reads TGCGCCAGCAGCCAGGGACAGGGAAACACCGGGGAGCTGTTTTTT.